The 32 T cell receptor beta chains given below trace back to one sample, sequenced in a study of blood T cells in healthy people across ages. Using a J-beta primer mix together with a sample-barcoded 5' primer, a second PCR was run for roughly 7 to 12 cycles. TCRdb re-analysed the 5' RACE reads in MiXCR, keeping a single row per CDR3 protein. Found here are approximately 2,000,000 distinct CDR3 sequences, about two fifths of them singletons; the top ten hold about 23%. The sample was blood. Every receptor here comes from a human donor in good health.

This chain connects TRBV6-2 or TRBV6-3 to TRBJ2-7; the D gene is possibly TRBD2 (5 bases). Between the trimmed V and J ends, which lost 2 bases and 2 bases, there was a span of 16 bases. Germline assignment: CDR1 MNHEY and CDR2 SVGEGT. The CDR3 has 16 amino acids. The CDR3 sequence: CASSYILSGGTYEQYF. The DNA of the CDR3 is TGTGCCAGCAGTTACATACTAAGCGGCGGTACCTACGAGCAGTACTTC.

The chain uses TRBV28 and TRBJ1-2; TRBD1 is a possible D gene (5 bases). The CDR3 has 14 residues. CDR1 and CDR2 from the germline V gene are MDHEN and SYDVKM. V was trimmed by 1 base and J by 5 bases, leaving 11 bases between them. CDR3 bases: TGTGCCAGCAGTTTATCAGGGAGTCGGTATGGCTACACCTTC. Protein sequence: CASSLSGSRYGYTF.

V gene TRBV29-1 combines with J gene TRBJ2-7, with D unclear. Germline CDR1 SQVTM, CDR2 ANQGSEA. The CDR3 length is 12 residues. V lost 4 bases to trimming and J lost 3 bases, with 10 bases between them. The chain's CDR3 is CSVGDSDYEQYF. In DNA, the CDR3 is TGCAGCGTTGGGGATTCCGACTACGAGCAGTACTTC.

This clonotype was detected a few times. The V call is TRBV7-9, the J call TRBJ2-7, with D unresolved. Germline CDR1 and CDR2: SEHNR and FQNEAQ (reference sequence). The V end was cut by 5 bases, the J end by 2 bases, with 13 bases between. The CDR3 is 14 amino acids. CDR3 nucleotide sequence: TGTGCCAGCAGCCCCCGAGGCACCCCCTACGAGCAGTACTTC. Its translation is CASSPRGTPYEQYF.

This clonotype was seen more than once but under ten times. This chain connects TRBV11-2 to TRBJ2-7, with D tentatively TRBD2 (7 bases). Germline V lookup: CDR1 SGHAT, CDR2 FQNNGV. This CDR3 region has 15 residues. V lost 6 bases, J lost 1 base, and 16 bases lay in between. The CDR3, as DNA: TGTGCCAGCAGTTTACACGGGGGGCGTTCCTACGAGCAGTACTTC. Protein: CASSLHGGRSYEQYF.

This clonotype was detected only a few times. DNA for the CDR3: TGTGCCAGCAGCAGCAACAGGGCGGGAAATCAGCCCCAGCATTTT. This gives the protein CASSSNRAGNQPQHF. This sequence joins TRBV7-2 and TRBJ1-5; possibly TRBD1 for D (6 bases). This CDR3 has 15 residues. Trimming shortened V by 5 bases and J by 4 bases, and 15 bases separated the two germline ends. Germline loops: CDR1 SGHTA, CDR2 FQGNSA. Together with reference TRBV7-2 and TRBJ1-5, the CDR3 gives the full variable domain: GAGVSQSPSNKVTEKGKDVELRCDPISGHTALYWYRQSLGQGLEFLIYFQGNSAPDKSGLPSDRFSAERTGGSVSTLTIQRTQQEDSAVYLCASSSNRAGNQPQHFGDGTRLSIL.

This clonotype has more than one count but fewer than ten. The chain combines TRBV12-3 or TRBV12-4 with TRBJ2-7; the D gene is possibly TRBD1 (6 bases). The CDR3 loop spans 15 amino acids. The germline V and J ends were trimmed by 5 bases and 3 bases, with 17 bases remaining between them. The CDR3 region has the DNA TGTGCCAGCAGTCAACCACGGACAGCCTTCTACGAGCAGTACTTC. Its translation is CASSQPRTAFYEQYF.

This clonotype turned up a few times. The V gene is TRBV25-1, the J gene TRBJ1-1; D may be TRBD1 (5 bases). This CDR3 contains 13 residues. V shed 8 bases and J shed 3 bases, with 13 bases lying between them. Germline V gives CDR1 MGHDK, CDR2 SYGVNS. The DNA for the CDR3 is TGTGCCAGCGGATCCGGGACGTACACTGAAGCTTTCTTT. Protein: CASGSGTYTEAFF.

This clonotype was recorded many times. For the CDR3, the DNA is TGTGCCAGCAATCGACAGGGTGATCAGCCCCAGCATTTT. Translating it yields CASNRQGDQPQHF. The chain is built from TRBV2 and TRBJ1-5; TRBD1 matches at 7 bases. The CDR3 runs to 13 residues. Unmatched junction bases numbered 5, after V lost 7 bases and J lost 5 bases. The germline V gene encodes CDR1 SNHLY and CDR2 FYNNEI.

The CDR3 sequence is CASSVAVVPGANVLTF. The CDR3 DNA is TGTGCCAGCAGCGTAGCTGTGGTTCCTGGGGCCAACGTCCTGACTTTC. This chain connects TRBV9 to TRBJ2-6; D unresolved. V was trimmed by 0 bases and J by 2 bases, leaving 9 bases between them. Germline CDR1 and CDR2: SGDLS and YYNGEE. There are 16 residues in the CDR3.

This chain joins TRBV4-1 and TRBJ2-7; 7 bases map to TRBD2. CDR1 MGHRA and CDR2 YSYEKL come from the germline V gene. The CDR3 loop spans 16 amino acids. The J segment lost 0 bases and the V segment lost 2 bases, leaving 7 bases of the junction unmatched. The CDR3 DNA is TGCGCCAGCAGCCAACAACTAGCGTCCCTCTCCTACGAGCAGTACTTC. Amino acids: CASSQQLASLSYEQYF.

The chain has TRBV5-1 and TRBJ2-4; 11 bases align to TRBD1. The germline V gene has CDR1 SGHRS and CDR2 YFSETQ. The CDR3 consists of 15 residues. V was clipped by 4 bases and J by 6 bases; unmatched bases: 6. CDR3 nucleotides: TGCGCCAGCAGCGTACCGGGACAGGGGGGAAACATTCAGTACTTC. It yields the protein CASSVPGQGGNIQYF.

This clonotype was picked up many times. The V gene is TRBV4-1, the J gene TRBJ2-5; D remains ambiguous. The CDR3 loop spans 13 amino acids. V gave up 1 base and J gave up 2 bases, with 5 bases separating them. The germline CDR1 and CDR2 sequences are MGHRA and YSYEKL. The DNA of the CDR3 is TGCGCCAGCAGCCAAGTGGTTCAAGAGACCCAGTACTTC. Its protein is CASSQVVQETQYF.

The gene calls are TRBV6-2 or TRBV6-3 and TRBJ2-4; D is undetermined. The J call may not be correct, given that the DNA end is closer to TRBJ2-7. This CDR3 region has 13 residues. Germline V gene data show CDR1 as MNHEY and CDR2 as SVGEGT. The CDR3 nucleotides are TGTGCCAGCAGTTACAGCCAGAACTACGAGCAGTACTTC. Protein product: CASSYSQNYEQYF.

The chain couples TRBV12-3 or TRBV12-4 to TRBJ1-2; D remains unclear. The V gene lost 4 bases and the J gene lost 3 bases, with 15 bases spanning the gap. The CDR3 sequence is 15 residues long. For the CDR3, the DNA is TGTGCCAGCAGTTCGGACGCGGAGAAGGACTATGGCTACACCTTC. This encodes CASSSDAEKDYGYTF.

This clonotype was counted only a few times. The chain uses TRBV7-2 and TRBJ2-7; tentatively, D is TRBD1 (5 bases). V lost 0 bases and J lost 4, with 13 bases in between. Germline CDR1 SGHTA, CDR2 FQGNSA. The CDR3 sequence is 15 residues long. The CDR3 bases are TGTGCCAGCAGCTTAGCGGTGCAGGGAACGTACGAGCAGTACTTC. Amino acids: CASSLAVQGTYEQYF.

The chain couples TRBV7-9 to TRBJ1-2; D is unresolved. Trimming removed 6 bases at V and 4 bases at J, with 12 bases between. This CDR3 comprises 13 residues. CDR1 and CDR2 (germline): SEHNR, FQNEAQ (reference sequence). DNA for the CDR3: TGTGCCAGCAGTTCTGAGGACCGCTATGGCTACACCTTC. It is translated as CASSSEDRYGYTF.

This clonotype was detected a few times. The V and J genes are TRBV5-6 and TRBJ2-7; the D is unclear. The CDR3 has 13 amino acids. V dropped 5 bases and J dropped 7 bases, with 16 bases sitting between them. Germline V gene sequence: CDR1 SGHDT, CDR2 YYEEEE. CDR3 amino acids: CASSSDLGLEQYF. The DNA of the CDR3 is TGTGCCAGCAGTAGTGATTTAGGGTTGGAGCAGTACTTC.

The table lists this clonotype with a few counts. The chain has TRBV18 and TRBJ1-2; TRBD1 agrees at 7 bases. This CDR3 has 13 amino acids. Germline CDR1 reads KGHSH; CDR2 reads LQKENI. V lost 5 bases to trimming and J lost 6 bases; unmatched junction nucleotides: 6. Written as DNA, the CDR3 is TGTGCCAGCTCAACACGGGACAGCGATGGCTACACCTTC. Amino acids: CASSTRDSDGYTF.

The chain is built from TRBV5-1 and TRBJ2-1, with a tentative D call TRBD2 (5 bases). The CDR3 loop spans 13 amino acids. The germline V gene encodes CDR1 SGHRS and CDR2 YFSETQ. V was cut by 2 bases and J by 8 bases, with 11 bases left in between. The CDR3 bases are TGCGCCAGCAGCTTACCCTCGAGGGATGAGCAGTTCTTC. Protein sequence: CASSLPSRDEQFF.

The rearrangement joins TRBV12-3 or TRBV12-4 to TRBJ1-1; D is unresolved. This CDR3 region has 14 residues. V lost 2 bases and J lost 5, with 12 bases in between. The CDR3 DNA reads TGTGCCAGCAGTTTATACGAGGGCCGAACTGAAGCTTTCTTT. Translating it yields CASSLYEGRTEAFF.

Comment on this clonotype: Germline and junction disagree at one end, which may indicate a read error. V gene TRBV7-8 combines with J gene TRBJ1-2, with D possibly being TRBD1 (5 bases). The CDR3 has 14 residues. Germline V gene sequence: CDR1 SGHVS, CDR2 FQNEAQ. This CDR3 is CAGSLAQGDYGYTF. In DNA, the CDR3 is TGTGCCGGCAGCTTAGCTCAAGGGGACTATGGCTACACCTTC. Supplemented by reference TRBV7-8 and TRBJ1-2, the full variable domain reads GAGVSQSPRYKVAKRGQDVALRCDPISGHVSLFWYQQALGQGPEFLTYFQNEAQLDKSGLPSDRFFAERPEGSVSTLKIQRTQQEDSAVYLCAGSLAQGDYGYTFGSGTRLTVV.

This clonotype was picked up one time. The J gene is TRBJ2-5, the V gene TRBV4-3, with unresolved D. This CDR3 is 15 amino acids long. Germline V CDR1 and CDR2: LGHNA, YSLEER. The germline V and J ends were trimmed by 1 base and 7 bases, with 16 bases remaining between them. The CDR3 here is CASSQVAQNGVTQYF. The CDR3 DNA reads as TGCGCCAGCAGCCAAGTTGCCCAGAATGGAGTGACCCAGTACTTC.

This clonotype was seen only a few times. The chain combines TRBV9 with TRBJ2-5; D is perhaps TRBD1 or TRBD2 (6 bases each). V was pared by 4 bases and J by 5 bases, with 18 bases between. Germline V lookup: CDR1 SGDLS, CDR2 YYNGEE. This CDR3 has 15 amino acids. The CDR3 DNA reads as TGTGCCAGCAGCCCTCATGGGGGGCATTCTGAGACCCAGTACTTC. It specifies CASSPHGGHSETQYF.

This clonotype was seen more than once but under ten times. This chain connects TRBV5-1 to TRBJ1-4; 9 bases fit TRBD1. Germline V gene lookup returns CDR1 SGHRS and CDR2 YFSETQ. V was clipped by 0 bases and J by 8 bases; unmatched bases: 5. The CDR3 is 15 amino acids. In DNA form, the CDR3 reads TGCGCCAGCAGCTTGGGGACAGGGGCGAAGGAAAAACTGTTTTTT. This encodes CASSLGTGAKEKLFF. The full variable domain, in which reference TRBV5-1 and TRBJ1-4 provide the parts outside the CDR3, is KAGVTQTPRYLIKTRGQQVTLSCSPISGHRSVSWYQQTPGQGLQFLFEYFSETQRNKGNFPGRFSGRQFSNSRSEMNVSTLELGDSALYLCASSLGTGAKEKLFFGSGTQLSVL.

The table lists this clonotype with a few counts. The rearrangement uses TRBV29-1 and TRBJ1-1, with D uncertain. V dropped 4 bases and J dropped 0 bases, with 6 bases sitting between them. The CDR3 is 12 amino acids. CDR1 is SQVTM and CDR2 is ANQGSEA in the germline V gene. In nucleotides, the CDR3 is TGCAGCGTTGCACTTCTGAACACTGAAGCTTTCTTT. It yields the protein CSVALLNTEAFF.

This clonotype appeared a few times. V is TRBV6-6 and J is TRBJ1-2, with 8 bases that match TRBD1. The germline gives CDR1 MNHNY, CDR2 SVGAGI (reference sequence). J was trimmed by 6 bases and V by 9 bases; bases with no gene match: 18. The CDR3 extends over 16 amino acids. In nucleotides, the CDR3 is TGTGCCAGTAGTCATTCGCCCGGGACAGGCATGGATGGCTACACCTTC. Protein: CASSHSPGTGMDGYTF.

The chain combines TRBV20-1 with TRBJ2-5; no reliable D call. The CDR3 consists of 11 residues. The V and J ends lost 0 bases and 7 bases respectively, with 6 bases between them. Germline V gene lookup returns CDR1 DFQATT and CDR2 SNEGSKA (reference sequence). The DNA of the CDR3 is TGCAGTGCTAGAGATCTGGTGACCCAGTACTTC. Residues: CSARDLVTQYF.

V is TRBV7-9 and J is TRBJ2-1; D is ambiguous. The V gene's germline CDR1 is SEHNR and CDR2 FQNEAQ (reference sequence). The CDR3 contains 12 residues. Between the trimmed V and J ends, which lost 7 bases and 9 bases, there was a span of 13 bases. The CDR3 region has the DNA TGTGCCAGCAACGGAGACGAGAGTGAGCAGTTCTTC. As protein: CASNGDESEQFF.

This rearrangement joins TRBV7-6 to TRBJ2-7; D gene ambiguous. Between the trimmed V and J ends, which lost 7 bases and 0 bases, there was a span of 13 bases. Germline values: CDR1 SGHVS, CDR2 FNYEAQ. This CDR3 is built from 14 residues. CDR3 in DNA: TGTGCCAGCACCCTTAGTGCGAGCTCCTACGAGCAGTACTTC. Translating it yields CASTLSASSYEQYF.

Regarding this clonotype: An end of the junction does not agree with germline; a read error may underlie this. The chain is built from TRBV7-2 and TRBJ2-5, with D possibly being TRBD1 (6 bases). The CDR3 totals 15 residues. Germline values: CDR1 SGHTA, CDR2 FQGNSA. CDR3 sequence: CASSATGQLQEIQYF. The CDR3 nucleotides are TGTGCCAGCAGCGCCACTGGACAGCTACAAGAGATCCAGTACTTC.

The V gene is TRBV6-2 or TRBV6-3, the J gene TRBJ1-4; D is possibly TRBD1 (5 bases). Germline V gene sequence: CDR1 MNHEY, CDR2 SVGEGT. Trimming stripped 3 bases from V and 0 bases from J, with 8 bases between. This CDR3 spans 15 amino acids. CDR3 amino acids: CASSYQGSTNEKLFF. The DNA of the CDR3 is TGTGCCAGCAGTTATCAGGGATCAACTAATGAAAAACTGTTTTTT.